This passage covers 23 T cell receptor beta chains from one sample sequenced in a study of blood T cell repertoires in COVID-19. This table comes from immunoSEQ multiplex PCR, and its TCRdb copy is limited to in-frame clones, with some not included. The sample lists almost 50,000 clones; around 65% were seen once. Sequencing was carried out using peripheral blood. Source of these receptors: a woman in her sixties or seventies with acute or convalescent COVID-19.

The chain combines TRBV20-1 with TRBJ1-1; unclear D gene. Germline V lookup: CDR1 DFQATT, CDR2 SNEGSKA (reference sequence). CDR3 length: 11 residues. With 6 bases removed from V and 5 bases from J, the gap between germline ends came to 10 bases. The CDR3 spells CSALRLTEAFF. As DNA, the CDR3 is TGCAGTGCCTTACGACTGACTGAAGCTTTCTTT.

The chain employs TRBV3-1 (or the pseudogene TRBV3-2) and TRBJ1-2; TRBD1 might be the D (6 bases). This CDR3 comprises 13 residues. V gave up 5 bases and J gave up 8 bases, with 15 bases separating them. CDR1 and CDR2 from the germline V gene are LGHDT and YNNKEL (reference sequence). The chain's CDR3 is CASSAPGQGGYTF. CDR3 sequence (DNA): TGTGCCAGCAGCGCCCCGGGACAAGGGGGCTACACCTTC.

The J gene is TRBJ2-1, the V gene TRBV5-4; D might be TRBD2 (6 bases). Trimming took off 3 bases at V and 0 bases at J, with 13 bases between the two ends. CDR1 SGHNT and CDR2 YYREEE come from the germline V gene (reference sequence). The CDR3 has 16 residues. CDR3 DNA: TGTGCCAGCAGCTCCCCCCTAGCGAGCTCCTACAATGAGCAGTTCTTC. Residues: CASSSPLASSYNEQFF.

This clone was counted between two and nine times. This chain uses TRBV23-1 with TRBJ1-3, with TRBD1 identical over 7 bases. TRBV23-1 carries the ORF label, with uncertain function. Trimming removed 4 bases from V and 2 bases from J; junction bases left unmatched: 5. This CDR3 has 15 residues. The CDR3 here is CASSPRQGAGNTIYF. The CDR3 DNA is TGCGCCAGCAGTCCGCGACAGGGCGCTGGAAACACCATATATTTT.

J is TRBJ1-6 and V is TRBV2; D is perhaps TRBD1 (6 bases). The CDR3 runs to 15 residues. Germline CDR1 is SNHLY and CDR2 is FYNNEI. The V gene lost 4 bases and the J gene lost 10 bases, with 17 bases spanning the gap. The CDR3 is CASSVMSGARSPLHF. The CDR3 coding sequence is TGTGCCAGCAGTGTAATGTCAGGGGCGAGGTCACCCCTCCACTTT.

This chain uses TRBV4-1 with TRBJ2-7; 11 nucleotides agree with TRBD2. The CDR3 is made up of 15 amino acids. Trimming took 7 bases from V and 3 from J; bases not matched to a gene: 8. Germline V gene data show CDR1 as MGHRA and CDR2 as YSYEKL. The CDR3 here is CASTAGTSGYYEQYF. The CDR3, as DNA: TGCGCCAGCACCGCCGGGACTAGCGGATACTACGAGCAGTACTTC.

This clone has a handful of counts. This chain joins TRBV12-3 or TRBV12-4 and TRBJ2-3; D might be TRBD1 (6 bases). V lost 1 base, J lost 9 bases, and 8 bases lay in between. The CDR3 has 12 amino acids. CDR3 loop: CASSLDRVTQYF. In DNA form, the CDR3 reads TGTGCCAGCAGTTTAGACAGGGTCACGCAGTATTTT.

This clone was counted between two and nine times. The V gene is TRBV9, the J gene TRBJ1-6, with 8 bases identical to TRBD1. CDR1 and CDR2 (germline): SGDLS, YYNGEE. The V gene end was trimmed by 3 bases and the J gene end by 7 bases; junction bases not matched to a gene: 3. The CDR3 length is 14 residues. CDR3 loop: CASSAGQENSPLHF. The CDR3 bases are TGTGCCAGCAGCGCGGGACAGGAGAATTCACCCCTCCACTTT.

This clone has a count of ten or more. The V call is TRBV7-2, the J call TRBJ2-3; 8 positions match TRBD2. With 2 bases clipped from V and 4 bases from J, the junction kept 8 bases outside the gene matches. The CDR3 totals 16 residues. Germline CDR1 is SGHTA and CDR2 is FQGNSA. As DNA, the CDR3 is TGTGCCAGCAGCTTAAGTGGAGCGGGAGCGGCAGATACGCAGTATTTT. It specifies CASSLSGAGAADTQYF.

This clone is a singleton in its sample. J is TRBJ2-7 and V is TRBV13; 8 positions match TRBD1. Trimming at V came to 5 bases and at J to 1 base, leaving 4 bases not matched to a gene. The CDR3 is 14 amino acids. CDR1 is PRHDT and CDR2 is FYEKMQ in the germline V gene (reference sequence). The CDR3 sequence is CASSNTGGSYEQYF. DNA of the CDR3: TGTGCCAGCAGCAACACAGGGGGTTCCTACGAGCAGTACTTC.

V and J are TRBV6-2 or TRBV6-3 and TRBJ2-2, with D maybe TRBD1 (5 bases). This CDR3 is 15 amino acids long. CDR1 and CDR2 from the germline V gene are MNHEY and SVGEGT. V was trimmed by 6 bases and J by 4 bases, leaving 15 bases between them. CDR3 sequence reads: CASSSGQSPTGELFF. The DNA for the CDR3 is TGTGCCAGCAGCTCAGGACAAAGTCCCACCGGGGAGCTGTTTTTT.

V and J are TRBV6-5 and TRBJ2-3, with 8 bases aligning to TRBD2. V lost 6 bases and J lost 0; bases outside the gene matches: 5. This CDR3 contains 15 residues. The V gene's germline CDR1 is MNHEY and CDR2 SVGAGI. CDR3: CASRNTGGSTDTQYF. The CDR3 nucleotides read TGTGCCAGCAGAAACACGGGGGGGAGCACAGATACGCAGTATTTT.

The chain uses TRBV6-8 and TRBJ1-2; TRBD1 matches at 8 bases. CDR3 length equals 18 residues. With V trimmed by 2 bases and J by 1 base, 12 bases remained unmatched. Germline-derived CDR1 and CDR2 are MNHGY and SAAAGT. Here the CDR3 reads CASSYSLPTGEDNYGYTF. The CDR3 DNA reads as TGTGCCAGCAGTTACAGTCTACCGACAGGGGAGGATAACTATGGCTACACCTTC.

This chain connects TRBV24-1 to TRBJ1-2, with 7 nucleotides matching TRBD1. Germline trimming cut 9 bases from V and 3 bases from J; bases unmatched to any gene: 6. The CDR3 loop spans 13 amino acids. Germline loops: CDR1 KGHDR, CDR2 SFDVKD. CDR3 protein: CATSTGNDYGYTF. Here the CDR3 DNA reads TGTGCCACCTCGACAGGGAATGACTATGGCTACACCTTC.

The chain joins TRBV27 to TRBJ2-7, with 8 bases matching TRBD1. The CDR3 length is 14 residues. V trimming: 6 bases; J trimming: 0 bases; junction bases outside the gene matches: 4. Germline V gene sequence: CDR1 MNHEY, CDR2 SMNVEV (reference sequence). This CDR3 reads CASSRQGFSYEQYF. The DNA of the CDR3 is TGTGCCAGCAGCAGACAGGGGTTCTCCTACGAGCAGTACTTC.

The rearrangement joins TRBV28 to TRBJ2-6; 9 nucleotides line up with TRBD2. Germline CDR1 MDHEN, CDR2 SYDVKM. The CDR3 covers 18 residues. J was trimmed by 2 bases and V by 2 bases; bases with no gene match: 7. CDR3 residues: CASSLEGGGATGANVLTF. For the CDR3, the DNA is TGTGCCAGCAGTTTAGAAGGCGGGGGGGCCACTGGGGCCAACGTCCTGACTTTC.

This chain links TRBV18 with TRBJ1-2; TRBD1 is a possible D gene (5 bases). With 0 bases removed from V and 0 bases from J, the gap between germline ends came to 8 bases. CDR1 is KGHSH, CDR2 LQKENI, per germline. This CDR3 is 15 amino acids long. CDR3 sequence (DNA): TGTGCCAGCTCACCACCGTCGGGGGCTAACTATGGCTACACCTTC. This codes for CASSPPSGANYGYTF.

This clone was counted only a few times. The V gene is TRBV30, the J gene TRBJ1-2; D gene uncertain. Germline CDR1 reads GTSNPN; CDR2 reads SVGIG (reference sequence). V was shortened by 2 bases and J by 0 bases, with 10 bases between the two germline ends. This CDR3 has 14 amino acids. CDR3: CAWSTVLANYGYTF. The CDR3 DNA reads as TGTGCCTGGAGTACGGTTCTAGCTAACTATGGCTACACCTTC.

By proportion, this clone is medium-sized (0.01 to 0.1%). The CDR3 DNA is TGTGCCAGCAGTCAGGACACCGATAGCAATCAGCCCCAGCATTTT. It specifies CASSQDTDSNQPQHF. The chain has TRBV2 and TRBJ1-5, with a possible D match to TRBD1 (5 bases). This CDR3 contains 15 residues. CDR1 is SNHLY, CDR2 FYNNEI, per germline. The V gene lost 5 bases and the J gene lost 0 bases, with 11 bases spanning the gap.

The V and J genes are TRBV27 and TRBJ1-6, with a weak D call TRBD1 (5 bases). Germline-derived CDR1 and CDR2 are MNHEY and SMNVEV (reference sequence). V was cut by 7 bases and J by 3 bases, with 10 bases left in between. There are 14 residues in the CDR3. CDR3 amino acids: CASKQTGYNSPLHF. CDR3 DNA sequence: TGTGCCAGCAAACAAACAGGCTATAATTCACCCCTCCACTTT.

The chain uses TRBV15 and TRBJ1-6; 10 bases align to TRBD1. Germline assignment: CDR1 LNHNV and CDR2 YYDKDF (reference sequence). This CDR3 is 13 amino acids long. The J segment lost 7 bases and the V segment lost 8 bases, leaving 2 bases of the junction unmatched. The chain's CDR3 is CATSGQGNSPLHF. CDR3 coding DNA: TGTGCCACCTCGGGACAGGGGAATTCACCCCTCCACTTT.

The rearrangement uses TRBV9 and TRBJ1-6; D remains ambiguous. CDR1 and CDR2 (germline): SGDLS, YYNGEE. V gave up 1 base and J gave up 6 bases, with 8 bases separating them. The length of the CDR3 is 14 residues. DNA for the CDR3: TGTGCCAGCAGCGTAAAGCTCCTTAATTCACCCCTCCACTTT. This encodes CASSVKLLNSPLHF.

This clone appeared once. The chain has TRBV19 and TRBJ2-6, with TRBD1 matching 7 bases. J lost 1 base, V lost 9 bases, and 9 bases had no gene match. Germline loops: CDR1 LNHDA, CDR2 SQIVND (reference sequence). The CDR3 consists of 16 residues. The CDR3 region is CARKGKTGSGANVLTF. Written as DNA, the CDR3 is TGTGCCAGGAAGGGAAAGACAGGGTCTGGGGCCAACGTCCTGACTTTC.